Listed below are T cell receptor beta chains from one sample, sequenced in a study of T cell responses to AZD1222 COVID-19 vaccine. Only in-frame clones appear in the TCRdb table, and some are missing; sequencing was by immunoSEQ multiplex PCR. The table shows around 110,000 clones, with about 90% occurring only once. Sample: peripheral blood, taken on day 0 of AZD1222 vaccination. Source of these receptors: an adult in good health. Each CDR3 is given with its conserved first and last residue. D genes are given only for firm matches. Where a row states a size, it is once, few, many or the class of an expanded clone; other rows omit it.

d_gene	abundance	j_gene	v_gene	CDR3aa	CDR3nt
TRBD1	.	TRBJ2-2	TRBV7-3	CASSPTGTGGLGGTGELFF	TGTGCCAGCAGCCCAACCGGGACAGGGGGGCTTGGCGGGACCGGGGAGCTGTTTTTT
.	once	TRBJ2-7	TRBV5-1	CASSSSPEFYEQYF	TGCGCCAGCAGCAGCTCTCCGGAGTTCTACGAGCAGTACTTC
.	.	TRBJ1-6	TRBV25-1	CASSESPRASPLHF	TGTGCCAGCAGTGAATCCCCCAGGGCTTCACCCCTCCACTTT
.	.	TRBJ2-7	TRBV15	CATSRRASTSYEQYF	TGTGCCACCAGCAGACGGGCCAGCACTTCCTACGAGCAGTACTTC
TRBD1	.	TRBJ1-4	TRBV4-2	CASSQDSGTGAEKLFF	TGTGCCAGCAGCCAAGATTCCGGGACAGGGGCTGAAAAACTGTTTTTT
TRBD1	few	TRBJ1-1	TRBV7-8	CASSFGQEHTEAFF	TGTGCCAGCAGCTTCGGACAGGAACACACTGAAGCTTTCTTT
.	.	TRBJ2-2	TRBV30	CAWGGQANTGELFF	TGTGCCTGGGGAGGGCAGGCGAACACCGGGGAGCTGTTTTTT
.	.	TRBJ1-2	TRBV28	CASSFEGSYGYTF	TGTGCCAGCAGCTTCGAGGGGAGCTATGGCTACACCTTC
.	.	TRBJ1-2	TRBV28	CASSTGGDYGYTF	TGTGCCAGCAGTACGGGAGGGGACTATGGCTACACCTTC
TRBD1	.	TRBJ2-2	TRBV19	CASSPYDRARATGELFF	TGTGCCAGTAGTCCGTACGACAGGGCCCGGGCTACCGGGGAGCTGTTTTTT
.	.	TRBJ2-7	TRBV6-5	CATKRQSSSYEQYF	TGTGCCACCAAAAGACAGAGCAGCTCCTACGAGCAGTACTTC
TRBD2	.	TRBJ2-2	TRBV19	CASRSSGSSSGELFF	TGTGCCAGTAGATCTAGCGGGAGTAGCTCCGGGGAGCTGTTTTTT
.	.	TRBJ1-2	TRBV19	CASIGFYGYTF	TGTGCCAGTATCGGATTCTATGGCTACACCTTC
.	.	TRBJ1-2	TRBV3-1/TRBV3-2	CASSLNRAGYTF	TGTGCCAGCAGCTTAAACAGGGCTGGCTACACCTTC
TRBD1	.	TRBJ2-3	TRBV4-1	CASSLLGTGTDTQYF	TGCGCCAGCAGCCTCTTAGGGACAGGGACAGATACGCAGTATTTT
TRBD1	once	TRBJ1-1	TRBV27	CASSSGTGGAFF	TGTGCCAGCAGTTCCGGGACAGGAGGGGCTTTCTTT
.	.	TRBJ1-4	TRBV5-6	CASSLQGHNEKLFF	TGTGCCAGCAGCTTACAGGGCCATAATGAAAAACTGTTTTTT
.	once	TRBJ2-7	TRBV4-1	CASSQGGFQGEEQYF	TGCGCCAGCAGCCAAGGGGGGTTCCAGGGTGAGGAGCAGTACTTC
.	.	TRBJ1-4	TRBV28	CASRNRVREKLFF	TGTGCCAGTCGGAACAGGGTTAGGGAAAAACTGTTTTTT